What follows are 30 T cell receptor beta chains derived from one specimen sequenced in a study of tumor-infiltrating lymphocytes in primary liver carcinoma. Total RNA (approximately 0.5 ug) served as template for TCR beta cDNA synthesis primed by a constant-region primer. Each TCR beta library was derived from three nested multiplex PCR rounds that employed slightly modified ARM-PCR. Both of the initial two PCR rounds ran for 10 cycles and employed TRBV1-TRBV30 forward primers alongside a C-beta reverse primer. One entry per CDR3 protein, called by TCRdb with MiXCR from the multiplex PCR reads. This sample yields 300,000 to 350,000 distinct CDR3 sequences, of which roughly two thirds are seen a single time; about 6.3% belongs to the top ten. They got blood RNA out of unsorted whole blood and also pulled out germline DNA. What was sequenced was peripheral blood. The receptor source for this set is a man aged 35-49 years with primary liver carcinoma and hepatitis B virus infection.

This clonotype has just one count. The rearrangement joins TRBV11-2 to TRBJ2-1; no clear D gene. Trimming left V 7 bases short and J 0 bases short, with 10 bases between. The germline CDR1 and CDR2 sequences are SGHAT and FQNNGV. The CDR3 consists of 14 residues. In DNA, the CDR3 is TGTGCCAGCATTTTAGGCAGCTCCTACAATGAGCAGTTCTTC. It encodes CASILGSSYNEQFF.

In its sample, this clonotype was seen once. At one of its ends the junction is not consistent with the germline gene, which may arise from a read error. V is TRBV4-1 and J is TRBJ2-7; 7 bases agree with TRBD2. The CDR3 is made up of 14 amino acids. CDR1 and CDR2 from the germline V gene are MGHRA and YSYEKL. The CDR3 sequence is CASGQTGGTCEQYF. For the CDR3, the DNA is TGCGCCAGCGGCCAGACGGGAGGAACCTGCGAGCAGTACTTC.

The gene calls are TRBV5-4 and TRBJ2-7, with D tentatively TRBD1 (6 bases). Germline assignment: CDR1 SGHNT and CDR2 YYREEE (reference sequence). This CDR3 spans 14 amino acids. Trimming left V 2 bases short and J 6 bases short, with 15 bases between. CDR3 sequence reads: CASSLPGQNSEQYF. The CDR3 region has the DNA TGTGCCAGCAGCTTACCGGGACAAAATTCCGAGCAGTACTTC.

On this clonotype itself: This may come from a read error, since a much larger clone is one base off. CDR3 in amino acids: CASITGDSREQFF. The CDR3 nucleotides are TGTGCCAGCATCACAGGGGACTCCCGGGAGCAGTTCTTC. The V call is TRBV6-6, the J call TRBJ2-1; a possible D gene is TRBD1 (7 bases). Per the germline V gene, CDR1 is MNHNY and CDR2 is SVGAGI (reference sequence). Trimming removed 7 bases at V and 10 bases at J, with 17 bases between. This CDR3 comprises 13 residues.

The gene calls are TRBV27 and TRBJ2-3; 9 positions agree with TRBD2. Trimming at V came to 7 bases and at J to 3 bases, leaving 5 bases not matched to a gene. CDR3 length: 14 residues. Germline V gene data show CDR1 as MNHEY and CDR2 as SMNVEV (reference sequence). The CDR3 reads CASTPGLATDTQYF. CDR3 nucleotide sequence: TGTGCCAGCACCCCGGGACTAGCAACAGATACGCAGTATTTT.

The chain carries TRBV6-6 and TRBJ1-1; D remains unclear. The CDR3 spans 13 residues. V was shortened by 2 bases and J by 4 bases, with 8 bases between the two germline ends. Germline CDR1 reads MNHNY; CDR2 reads SVGAGI (reference sequence). The DNA of the CDR3 is TGTGCCAGCAGTTACGAGGGTCGCACTGAAGCTTTCTTT. Its protein product is CASSYEGRTEAFF.

This clonotype was detected once. Because it lacks the conserved phenylalanine or tryptophan at the end, this CDR3 is likely a read error. The rearrangement uses TRBV6-2 or TRBV6-3 and TRBJ2-1; 7 bases agree with TRBD2. The CDR3 length is 16 residues. CDR1 and CDR2 from the germline V gene are MNHEY and SVGEGT. The DNA for the CDR3 is TGTGCCAGCAGTTACGGTACTAGCGCTTTTAACAATGAACAGTTCCTC. Its protein product is CASSYGTSAFNNEQFL.

V is TRBV11-2 and J is TRBJ2-7; 16 positions agree with TRBD2. Trimming took 0 bases from V and 5 from J; bases not matched to a gene: 7. CDR3 length equals 18 residues. Germline CDR1 SGHAT, CDR2 FQNNGV. DNA of the CDR3: TGTGCCAGCAGCTTAGATCGGGGACTAGCGGGAGGGCTAAACGAGCAGTACTTC. It yields the protein CASSLDRGLAGGLNEQYF.

Of note for this clonotype: A read error may account for a junction end that differs from germline. The rearrangement links TRBV6-1 to TRBJ1-6; no reliable D call. This CDR3 has 16 residues. The germline gives CDR1 MNHNS, CDR2 SASEGT. The CDR3: CASSDGWSSYDSPLHF. The CDR3 region has the DNA TGTGCCAGCAGTGATGGGTGGAGCTCCTATGATTCACCCCTCCACTTT.

In regard to this clonotype: A clone one base away is much larger, so this may be a read error. This is likely a read error, given that the CDR3 carries no conserved phenylalanine or tryptophan at its end. The chain combines TRBV5-1 with TRBJ1-2; no reliable D call. Germline V gene data show CDR1 as SGHRS and CDR2 as YFSETQ. V was cut by 4 bases and J by 2 bases, with 12 bases left in between. This CDR3 region has 14 residues. CDR3 loop: CASSPEGENYGYTS. The CDR3 coding sequence is TGCGCCAGCAGCCCCGAAGGCGAAAACTATGGCTACACCTCC.

The table lists this clonotype with a count of one. Since a much larger clone is just one base distant, this may be a read error. V usage is TRBV5-6 and J usage is TRBJ2-5, with 9 bases that match TRBD1. Germline V CDR1 and CDR2: SGHDT, YYEEEE. The CDR3 is made up of 14 amino acids. The CDR3 DNA reads as TGTGCCAGCAGCTGGGGACAGGGTGAAGAGACCCGGTACTTC. Translation gives CASSWGQGEETRYF.

V is TRBV4-3 and J is TRBJ1-4; D is perhaps TRBD1 (6 bases). Trimming stripped 10 bases from V and 8 bases from J, with 23 bases between. The CDR3 is 15 residues long. The germline gives CDR1 LGHNA, CDR2 YSLEER. The CDR3 DNA reads as TGCGCCATCAGTCCCGGGGCTAGGGGGGACGAAAAACTGTTTTTT. Its protein is CAISPGARGDEKLFF.

Remarks on this clonotype: It may be a read error: a sequence one base away is much more abundant. The chain employs TRBV6-2 or TRBV6-3 and TRBJ2-7; D possibly uses TRBD1 or TRBD2 (6 bases each). V lost 4 bases, J lost 0 bases, and 16 bases lay in between. The CDR3 runs 16 residues. Germline lookup yields CDR1 MNHEY and CDR2 SVGEGT. In nucleotides, the CDR3 is TGTGCCAGCAGTTGGGGGGCGCAGGGAAGCTCCTACGAGCAGTACTTC. Amino acid sequence: CASSWGAQGSSYEQYF.

This clonotype was picked up many times. The V call is TRBV6-2 or TRBV6-3, the J call TRBJ2-7, with TRBD1 matching 9 bases. J was trimmed by 4 bases and V by 4 bases; bases with no gene match: 5. Germline V gene lookup returns CDR1 MNHEY and CDR2 SVGEGT. The CDR3 has 14 residues. CDR3 bases: TGTGCCAGCAGTTCCGGGACAGGGCATTACGAGCAGTACTTC. This translates into CASSSGTGHYEQYF.

This clonotype was recorded once. In this CDR3 the conserved last residue, phenylalanine or tryptophan, is missing, so a read error is likely. It is unclear where the CDR3 begins or ends on the DNA, so no DNA is shown, and the CDR3 is as TCRdb lists it. The chain joins TRBV6-2 or TRBV6-3 to TRBJ2-1; the table names TRBD2, a call not compared with the DNA. The germline gives CDR1 MNHEY, CDR2 SVGEGT. The CDR3 length is 13 residues, termini included. Here the CDR3 reads CASSYPGTSGVFI.

Comment on this clonotype: An end of the junction differs from the germline gene, which may be a read error. The genes are TRBV11-2 and TRBJ2-1; D tentatively fits TRBD1 or TRBD2 (5 bases each). This CDR3 comprises 15 residues. Germline V gives CDR1 SGHAT, CDR2 FQNNGV. The CDR3, as DNA: TGCGCCAGCAGCTCAACCGGGATAGGGGAAAATGAGCAGTTCTTC. Its translation is CASSSTGIGENEQFF.

With regard to this clonotype: One junction end does not reproduce the germline sequence, and a read error may be involved. The chain employs TRBV4-1 and TRBJ1-4; D remains unclear. Germline-derived CDR1 and CDR2 are MGHRA and YSYEKL. The CDR3 sequence is 15 residues long. This chain's CDR3 is CASSQEGRHDEKLSF. For the CDR3, the DNA is TGCGCCAGCAGCCAAGAAGGTCGCCACGATGAAAAACTGTCTTTT.

Remarks on this clonotype: The junction differs from germline at one of its ends, possibly a read error. The genes are TRBV12-3 or TRBV12-4 and TRBJ2-2; TRBD2 is a possible D gene (6 bases). The CDR3 spans 13 residues. The chain's CDR3 is CASTPLATGGLFF. The CDR3 DNA reads as TGTGCCAGCACCCCCTTAGCGACCGGGGGGCTGTTTTTT.

The chain carries TRBV11-2 and TRBJ2-7; no reliable D call. V was clipped by 2 bases and J by 13 bases, with 15 bases between them. The CDR3 consists of 12 residues. Germline assignment: CDR1 SGHAT and CDR2 FQNNGV. The CDR3 protein is CASSLNAYDQYF. CDR3 in DNA: TGTGCCAGCAGCTTAAATGCCTACGATCAATACTTC.

A remark on this clonotype: The junction shows a germline mismatch at one end, possibly a read error. The rearrangement joins TRBV6-5 to TRBJ2-3; possible D gene TRBD2, 6 bases. Germline lookup yields CDR1 MNHEY and CDR2 SVGAGI. The CDR3 runs to 16 residues. As DNA, the CDR3 is TGTGCCATCAGTTACTCCATTGCAGGGCGGGGCGATACGCAGTATTTT. Protein: CAISYSIAGRGDTQYF.

This clonotype was recorded once. At one end, the junction sequence differs from germline, possibly due to a read error. V usage is TRBV11-2 and J usage is TRBJ2-3; 7 bases are shared with TRBD1. Germline V gene lookup returns CDR1 SGHAT and CDR2 FQNNGV. The CDR3 loop spans 15 amino acids. The CDR3 reads CASSLNRGQSDTQCF. The CDR3 bases are TGTGCCAGCAGCCTTAACAGGGGTCAATCAGATACGCAGTGTTTT.

On this clonotype: One end of the junction does not line up with germline, which may come from a read error. The chain combines TRBV28 with TRBJ2-2; D is undetermined. Germline V gene sequence: CDR1 MDHEN, CDR2 SYDVKM. This CDR3 comprises 16 residues. DNA of the CDR3: TGTGCCATCAGTTTAGGGCCTGCCGGCGGCGCCGGGGAGCTGTTTTTT. Amino acid sequence: CAISLGPAGGAGELFF.

This clonotype was seen many times. V is TRBV30 and J is TRBJ2-1; TRBD2 is a possible D gene (5 bases). This CDR3 spans 13 amino acids. Trimming left V 2 bases short and J 7 bases short, with 12 bases between. Germline V gene sequence: CDR1 GTSNPN, CDR2 SVGIG (reference sequence). The CDR3 loop reads CAWSTHSENEQFF. The CDR3 region has the DNA TGTGCCTGGAGTACTCATAGCGAAAATGAGCAGTTCTTC. The full variable domain, rest sourced from reference TRBV30 and TRBJ2-1, is SQTIHQWPATLVQPVGSPLSLECTVEGTSNPNLYWYRQAAGRGLQLLFYSVGIGQISSEVPQNLSASRPQDRQFILSSKKLLLSDSGFYLCAWSTHSENEQFFGPGTRLTVL.

Comment on this clonotype: One end of the junction varies from germline; a read error may be responsible. V and J are TRBV11-2 and TRBJ2-2, with D perhaps matching TRBD2 (5 bases). Germline CDR1 and CDR2: SGHAT and FQNNGV. The length of the CDR3 is 13 residues. CDR3: CAGLTRNTGDLFF. CDR3 DNA: TGTGCTGGGCTTACGAGGAACACCGGGGATCTGTTTTTT.

This clonotype came up a few times. This chain connects TRBV5-4 to TRBJ2-1, with 8 nucleotides matching TRBD2. V trimming: 1 base; J trimming: 8 bases; junction bases outside the gene matches: 5. CDR3 size: 14 residues. Germline V lookup: CDR1 SGHNT, CDR2 YYREEE (reference sequence). The CDR3 is CASSLPGGFDEQFF. The DNA for the CDR3 is TGTGCCAGCAGCTTGCCGGGAGGGTTCGATGAGCAGTTCTTC.

This chain connects TRBV4-2 to TRBJ2-2, with a possible D match to TRBD1 (7 bases). Per germline, CDR1 LGHNA and CDR2 YNFKEQ. V shed 4 bases and J shed 5 bases, with 14 bases lying between them. There are 15 residues in the CDR3. The CDR3 spells CASSLMTGRTGELFF. The CDR3 DNA follows: TGTGCCAGCAGCCTGATGACAGGGAGGACCGGGGAGCTGTTTTTT.

Note on this clonotype: Germline is not matched at one junction end, which may reflect a read error. This rearrangement joins TRBV28 to TRBJ1-2; D gene ambiguous. Per the germline V gene, CDR1 is MDHEN and CDR2 is SYDVKM. CDR3 size: 12 residues. The DNA for the CDR3 is TGTGCCAGCAGTTTCGGAGACTATGGCTACATCTTC. Translation: CASSFGDYGYIF.

The V gene is TRBV14, the J gene TRBJ2-5; D might be TRBD2 (5 bases). CDR3 length: 13 amino acids. Trimming cost V 8 bases and J 5 bases, with 15 bases left between them. Germline CDR1 is SGHDN and CDR2 is FVKESK. The DNA of the CDR3 is TGTGCCAGCGGCCGGGGTTTCATGGAGACCCAGTACTTC. It codes for CASGRGFMETQYF.

This clonotype was found once. The chain is built from TRBV4-3 and TRBJ2-7; 11 bases fit TRBD2. Germline V CDR1 and CDR2: LGHNA, YSLEER. The CDR3 extends over 15 amino acids. With V trimmed by 1 base and J by 9 bases, 8 bases remained unmatched. CDR3 in DNA: TGCGCCAGCAGCCAAGGCCTAGCGGGAGGCTATGGGCAGTACTTC. Protein: CASSQGLAGGYGQYF.

About this clonotype itself: One end of the junction fails to match germline, which may point to a read error. The chain uses TRBV11-2 and TRBJ2-7, with 8 nucleotides matching TRBD2. Germline V CDR1 and CDR2: SGHAT, FQNNGV. This CDR3 comprises 17 residues. The CDR3 bases are TGTGCCCGCAGCCTAAGGACTAGCTACCGCCGGGACTACGAGCAGTACTTC. Translation: CARSLRTSYRRDYEQYF. Together with reference TRBV11-2 and TRBJ2-7, the CDR3 gives the full variable domain: EAGVAQSPRYKIIEKRQSVAFWCNPISGHATLYWYQQILGQGPKLLIQFQNNGVVDDSQLPKDRFSAERLKGVDSTLKIQPAKLEDSAVYLCARSLRTSYRRDYEQYFGPGTRLTVT.